These 23 T cell receptor beta chains were all obtained from the same sample, sequenced in a study of blood T cell repertoires in COVID-19. The assay was immunoSEQ multiplex PCR, and TCRdb's table has in-frame clones only and misses some. The sample contains about 240,000 clones, approximately 90% of which appear only once. The sequencing sample was made of PBMCs or T cells enriched from blood (not recorded which). The receptors were gathered from a woman aged 25 to 39 who had recovered from COVID-19.

The V call is TRBV19, the J call TRBJ2-3, with 8 nucleotides matching TRBD2. Germline V gene data show CDR1 as LNHDA and CDR2 as SQIVND (reference sequence). CDR3 length: 16 amino acids. The V segment lost 5 bases and the J segment 2 bases; nucleotides outside the gene matches: 9. Written as DNA, the CDR3 is TGTGCCAGTAGTTGGACTAGCTCGCTAGACACAGATACGCAGTATTTT. Translating gives CASSWTSSLDTDTQYF. Full variable domain (remainder filled in from reference TRBV19 and TRBJ2-3): DGGITQSPKYLFRKEGQNVTLSCEQNLNHDAMYWYRQDPGQGLRLIYYSQIVNDFQKGDIAEGYSVSREKKESFPLTVTSAQKNPTAFYLCASSWTSSLDTDTQYFGPGTRLTVL.

The chain's CDR3 is CASSQGGPGEAFF. The CDR3 DNA reads TGTGCCAGCAGCCAAGGGGGGCCAGGTGAAGCTTTCTTT. V gene TRBV3-1 (or the pseudogene TRBV3-2) combines with J gene TRBJ1-1; perhaps TRBD1 as D (6 bases). Trimming took off 1 base at V and 7 bases at J, with 10 bases between the two ends. Germline V CDR1 and CDR2: LGHDT, YNNKEL (reference sequence). The CDR3 is 13 residues long.

The CDR3 region is CATSAGASNQPQHF. Here the CDR3 DNA reads TGTGCCACCAGTGCAGGGGCAAGCAATCAGCCCCAGCATTTT. The genes are TRBV24-1 and TRBJ1-5, with D possibly being TRBD1 (6 bases). The length of the CDR3 is 14 residues. Germline V lookup: CDR1 KGHDR, CDR2 SFDVKD. V gave up 5 bases and J gave up 1 base, with 8 bases separating them.

V gene TRBV4-3 combines with J gene TRBJ1-1; TRBD1 matches at 7 bases. V was clipped by 3 bases and J by 4 bases; unmatched bases: 5. Germline CDR1 LGHNA, CDR2 YSLEER. The CDR3 sequence is 14 residues long. Written as DNA, the CDR3 is TGCGCCAGCAGCCACCACGAGGGGGCCACTGAAGCTTTCTTT. It is translated as CASSHHEGATEAFF.

This clone was observed a few times. This chain links TRBV7-2 with TRBJ1-3; perhaps TRBD1 as D (5 bases). Germline-derived CDR1 and CDR2 are SGHTA and FQGNSA. The CDR3 consists of 17 residues. Trimming left V 5 bases short and J 4 bases short, with 21 bases between. For the CDR3, the DNA is TGTGCCAGCAGCCCCAATTTGGGGGGGATGCGCGGAAACACCATATATTTT. Encoded protein: CASSPNLGGMRGNTIYF.

The V call is TRBV7-3, the J call TRBJ2-1; 14 bases are a match to TRBD2. V gave up 4 bases and J gave up 8 bases; unmatched junction bases: 7. Germline CDR1 reads SGHTA; CDR2 reads FQGTGA. The CDR3 loop spans 16 amino acids. CDR3 sequence: CASSSPGLAGDDEQFF. CDR3 bases: TGTGCCAGCAGCTCCCCGGGACTAGCGGGAGACGATGAGCAGTTCTTC.

The rearrangement joins TRBV24-1 to TRBJ1-2; 9 positions agree with TRBD1. CDR1 and CDR2 from the germline V gene are KGHDR and SFDVKD. CDR3 length equals 15 residues. With V trimmed by 3 bases and J by 6 bases, 7 bases remained unmatched. CDR3 DNA: TGTGCCACCAGTGATCCGGGGACAGGGAGTAATGGCTACACCTTC. Protein product: CATSDPGTGSNGYTF.

The genes are TRBV5-1 and TRBJ1-1, with TRBD1 as a possible D gene (5 bases). The germline V and J ends were trimmed by 0 bases and 10 bases, with 13 bases remaining between them. CDR1 SGHRS and CDR2 YFSETQ come from the germline V gene. The CDR3 is 13 amino acids. The CDR3 bases are TGCGCCAGCAGCTTGGGGGGCCGTTCCGGAGCTTTCTTT. Translated, it gives CASSLGGRSGAFF.

The rearrangement uses TRBV7-9 and TRBJ1-3, with D hard to call. Germline lookup yields CDR1 SEHNR and CDR2 FQNEAQ (reference sequence). The CDR3 has 16 residues. V shed 5 bases and J shed 0 bases, with 14 bases lying between them. CDR3 sequence: CASSPHDGASGNTIYF. CDR3 nucleotides: TGTGCCAGCAGCCCCCACGATGGAGCCTCTGGAAACACCATATATTTT.

The chain recombines TRBV3-1 (or the pseudogene TRBV3-2) with TRBJ1-1; 7 bases are shared with TRBD1. The CDR3 is made up of 14 amino acids. The germline gives CDR1 LGHDT, CDR2 YNNKEL (reference sequence). The ends lost 5 bases at V and 1 base at J; junction bases unmatched: 4. CDR3 DNA: TGTGCCAGCAGCGTAGGGGGCGCGAACACTGAAGCTTTCTTT. Translating gives CASSVGGANTEAFF.

This sequence joins TRBV5-4 and TRBJ2-3, with 15 positions matching TRBD2. The germline CDR1 and CDR2 sequences are SGHNT and YYREEE (reference sequence). This CDR3 contains 18 residues. The V gene end was trimmed by 4 bases and the J gene end by 0 bases; junction bases not matched to a gene: 6. CDR3 loop: CASSPRTSGRASTDTQYF. The CDR3 coding sequence is TGTGCCAGCAGCCCTCGGACTAGCGGGAGGGCGAGCACAGATACGCAGTATTTT.

J is TRBJ1-5 and V is TRBV27; 7 nucleotides align to TRBD1. Losses at the gene ends were 5 bases for V and 4 bases for J; bases not matched to a gene: 5. The CDR3 totals 14 residues. The germline gives CDR1 MNHEY, CDR2 SMNVEV (reference sequence). This CDR3 reads CASSPGTDNQPQHF. CDR3 coding DNA: TGTGCCAGCAGTCCCGGGACAGATAATCAGCCCCAGCATTTT.

Turning to this clone: Other DNA sequences in this sample translate to the same CDR3. This chain connects TRBV3-1 (or the pseudogene TRBV3-2) to TRBJ1-2; TRBD1 is a possible D gene (5 bases). The CDR3 consists of 14 residues. The V and J ends lost 1 base and 3 bases respectively, with 9 bases between them. CDR1 LGHDT and CDR2 YNNKEL come from the germline V gene (reference sequence). The CDR3 sequence: CASSQGTGDYGYTF. The DNA for the CDR3 is TGTGCCAGCAGCCAAGGTACAGGAGACTATGGCTACACCTTC.

The chain has TRBV5-8 and TRBJ1-1, with D possibly being TRBD1 (5 bases). Germline CDR1 is SGHTS and CDR2 is YDEGEE. Trimming took off 4 bases at V and 4 bases at J, with 14 bases between the two ends. The CDR3 totals 14 residues. CDR3 sequence reads: CASSRLGGSTEAFF. CDR3 bases: TGTGCCAGCAGCCGTCTGGGGGGGAGCACTGAAGCTTTCTTT. Supplemented by reference TRBV5-8 and TRBJ1-1, the full variable domain reads EAGVTQSPTHLIKTRGQQATLRCSPISGHTSVYWYQQALGLGLQFLLWYDEGEERNRGNFPPRFSGRQFPNYSSELNVNALELEDSALYLCASSRLGGSTEAFFGQGTRLTVV.

This rearrangement joins TRBV30 to TRBJ2-7, with 7 bases aligning to TRBD1. V trimming: 3 bases; J trimming: 4 bases; junction bases outside the gene matches: 9. Germline-derived CDR1 and CDR2 are GTSNPN and SVGIG (reference sequence). The CDR3 consists of 14 residues. CDR3 residues: CAWSRGTVPYEQYF. In DNA, the CDR3 is TGTGCCTGGAGCAGGGGGACAGTTCCTTACGAGCAGTACTTC.

The chain has TRBV4-2 and TRBJ2-1; 14 bases are a match to TRBD2. Looked up from germline, CDR1 is LGHNA and CDR2 is YNFKEQ. This CDR3 comprises 18 residues. V dropped 4 bases and J dropped 3; count of bases not matched to a gene: 8. CDR3 nucleotide sequence: TGTGCCAGCAGCCTACGGACTAGCGGGAGGTCTAACTACAATGAGCAGTTCTTC. Amino acid sequence: CASSLRTSGRSNYNEQFF.

CDR3 sequence: CATHDLSTGVRGYTF. In DNA, the CDR3 is TGTGCCACCCACGACTTATCGACAGGGGTGAGGGGCTACACCTTC. The chain combines TRBV27 with TRBJ1-2; 8 bases fit TRBD1. Trimming removed 10 bases from V and 8 bases from J; junction bases left unmatched: 18. The CDR3 is 15 residues long. Germline loops: CDR1 MNHEY, CDR2 SMNVEV (reference sequence).

For the CDR3, the DNA is TGTGCCAGCAGTTTATATCCGGGACAGGGTGCGGAAAACTATGGCTACACCTTC. Encoded protein: CASSLYPGQGAENYGYTF. This chain links TRBV28 with TRBJ1-2, with 9 nucleotides matching TRBD1. Trimming took 1 base from V and 2 from J; bases not matched to a gene: 11. The CDR3 consists of 18 residues. Germline-derived CDR1 and CDR2 are MDHEN and SYDVKM.

This chain joins TRBV7-8 and TRBJ2-2, with 15 positions matching TRBD2. The CDR3 runs to 18 residues. Germline assignment: CDR1 SGHVS and CDR2 FQNEAQ. With 5 bases clipped from V and 3 bases from J, the junction kept 7 bases outside the gene matches. CDR3 residues: CASSEGLAGGGDTGELFF. In DNA form, the CDR3 reads TGTGCCAGCAGCGAGGGACTAGCGGGAGGCGGGGACACCGGGGAGCTGTTTTTT.

This clone was counted a few times. The V and J genes are TRBV18 and TRBJ1-5; 7 positions match TRBD1. The trim removed 4 bases at V and 1 base at J, leaving 13 bases unmatched. The V gene's germline CDR1 is KGHSH and CDR2 LQKENI. The CDR3 covers 18 residues. The DNA of the CDR3 is TGTGCCAGCTCACTTAACTCACCCGGGACAGAGAGCAATCAGCCCCAGCATTTT. Residues: CASSLNSPGTESNQPQHF.

V is TRBV5-1 and J is TRBJ2-5; TRBD2 agrees at 8 bases. The germline V gene encodes CDR1 SGHRS and CDR2 YFSETQ. The CDR3 contains 15 residues. Trimming cost V 5 bases and J 5 bases; bases outside gene matches: 11. The CDR3 protein is CASRPPGLVGETQYF. The CDR3 DNA reads as TGCGCCAGCAGGCCTCCGGGACTAGTAGGTGAGACCCAGTACTTC.

The chain combines TRBV7-6 with TRBJ1-1, with TRBD1 matching 7 bases. The CDR3 length is 15 residues. The V gene's germline CDR1 is SGHVS and CDR2 FNYEAQ. Trimming at V came to 5 bases and at J to 4 bases, leaving 10 bases not matched to a gene. The CDR3 loop reads CASSLDRFWGTEAFF. The CDR3 coding sequence is TGTGCCAGCAGCCTGGACAGGTTTTGGGGCACTGAAGCTTTCTTT.

The V gene is TRBV18, the J gene TRBJ2-2; the match to TRBD2 covers 7 bases. V shed 1 base, J shed 3 bases, and the junction held 2 bases outside the gene matches. CDR3 length: 15 amino acids. CDR1 KGHSH and CDR2 LQKENI come from the germline V gene. In DNA form, the CDR3 reads TGTGCCAGCTCACCACGAGGACTAGACACCGGGGAGCTGTTTTTT. It translates to CASSPRGLDTGELFF.